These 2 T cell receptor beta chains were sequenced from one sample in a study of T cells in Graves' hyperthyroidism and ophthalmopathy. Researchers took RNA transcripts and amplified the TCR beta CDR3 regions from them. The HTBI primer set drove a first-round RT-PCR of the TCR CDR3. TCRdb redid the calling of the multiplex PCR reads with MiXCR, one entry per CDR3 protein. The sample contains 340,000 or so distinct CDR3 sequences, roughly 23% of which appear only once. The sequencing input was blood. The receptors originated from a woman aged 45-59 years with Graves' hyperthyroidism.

CDR3 coding DNA: TGTGCCAGCAGCTTTAACCGCAGGGGGCAGAACACCGGGGAGCTGTTTTTT. Its protein product is CASSFNRRGQNTGELFF. The V and J genes are TRBV7-6 and TRBJ2-2; 8 positions match TRBD1. Trimming cost V 3 bases and J 1 base; bases outside gene matches: 7. The germline gives CDR1 SGHVS, CDR2 FNYEAQ. CDR3 length: 17 amino acids.

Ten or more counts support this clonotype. The CDR3 protein is CSARGRAEDGYTF. DNA of the CDR3: TGCAGTGCTAGAGGCAGGGCGGAAGATGGCTACACCTTC. The chain uses TRBV20-1 and TRBJ1-2; TRBD1 might be the D (5 bases). Germline lookup yields CDR1 DFQATT and CDR2 SNEGSKA (reference sequence). V shed 1 base and J shed 6 bases, with 12 bases lying between them. This CDR3 has 13 residues.